These T cell receptor beta chains were read from a single sample in a study of T cells in localized non-small cell lung cancer. Some clones are missing from TCRdb's copy, which holds only in-frame ones; the method was immunoSEQ multiplex PCR. The table has around 30,000 clones, 78% seen once. Sequences were derived from peripheral blood, sampled before any cancer treatment. The origin of the receptors is a male donor at least 60 years old with stage II squamous cell lung carcinoma. The CDR3 runs from the conserved cysteine through the conserved F or W. The D gene is left open where the match is weak. Clone size is given for some rows only: seen once, a few or many times, or a class if the clone is expanded.

>TRBD2|TRBV29-1|TRBJ2-1|medium-sized
TGCAGCGTTGAGTCGAGATTGAGCGGGGGGGCCTTATCCTACAATGAGCAGTTCTTC
CSVESRLSGGALSYNEQFF
>-|TRBV6-5|TRBJ1-5|once
TGTGCCAGCAGTCCAGATGCGGGCAATCAGCCCCAGCATTTT
CASSPDAGNQPQHF
>-|TRBV6-1|TRBJ2-7|-
TGTGCCAGCAGTGAACTGGGCGGGGAGCAGTACTTC
CASSELGGEQYF
>-|TRBV19|TRBJ1-2|-
TGTGCCGGAGGTGACTTGGGGGATGGCTACACCTTC
CAGGDLGDGYTF
>-|TRBV5-1|TRBJ2-7|-
TGCGCCAGCAGCTTGGAGTTAGCTTCCTACGAGCAGTACTTC
CASSLELASYEQYF
>-|TRBV2|TRBJ2-1|-
TGTGCCAGCAGTGGACTGGCATACAATGAGCAGTTCTTC
CASSGLAYNEQFF
>-|TRBV28|TRBJ1-2|-
TGTGCCAGCAGTCTCCCTACTGGGAACTATGGCTACACCTTC
CASSLPTGNYGYTF
>-|TRBV7-3|TRBJ1-1|few
TGTGCCAGCAGCTTGGGGTGGGGGAACACTGAAGCTTTCTTT
CASSLGWGNTEAFF
>TRBD2|TRBV30|TRBJ2-1|-
TGTGCCTGGAGTTCCTTGGGGACTAGCGGGGGACGCAATGAGCAGTTCTTC
CAWSSLGTSGGRNEQFF
>-|TRBV10-2|TRBJ1-1|once
TGCGCCAGCAGTGAGTTAGGGTTGAACACTGAAGCTTTCTTT
CASSELGLNTEAFF
>-|TRBV4-2|TRBJ2-2|few
TGTGCCAGCAGCCAAGAAGGGAACTTGGCGGCGGGAGGGGAGCTGTTTTTT
CASSQEGNLAAGGELFF
>-|TRBV12-5|TRBJ2-3|-
TGTGCTAGTGGTTCTTCAGATACGCAGTATTTT
CASGSSDTQYF
>-|TRBV12-5|TRBJ2-7|-
TGTGCTAGTGGTCCCAGCTCAGGGTACGAGCAGTACTTC
CASGPSSGYEQYF
>-|TRBV7-6|TRBJ1-4|-
TGTGCCAGCAGCCTGCTATACGGGGGAGAGGATGAAAAACTGTTTTTT
CASSLLYGGEDEKLFF
>-|TRBV6-5|TRBJ2-1|-
TGTGCCAGCAGGGCAGGTGGGGCGTGGGACGAGCAGTTCTTC
CASRAGGAWDEQFF
>-|TRBV5-6|TRBJ2-3|-
TGTGCCAGCAGCTTCGGCACAGATACGCAGTATTTT
CASSFGTDTQYF
>-|TRBV4-1|TRBJ1-1|few
TGCGCCAGCAGCCATCAGCTGAACACTGAAGCTTTCTTT
CASSHQLNTEAFF
>-|TRBV30|TRBJ2-7|-
TGTGCCTGGAGGGGGACCTACGAGCAGTACTTC
CAWRGTYEQYF
>-|TRBV9|TRBJ2-1|-
TGTGCCAGCAGCGCCGAAGGGAGGTCAGCAGGTGAGCAGTTCTTC
CASSAEGRSAGEQFF
>TRBD1|TRBV2|TRBJ2-5|few
TGTGCCAGCAGTGCCCAGCCGGGACAGGGGATTTCGGCCCAGTACTTC
CASSAQPGQGISAQYF
>-|TRBV7-9|TRBJ2-7|-
TGTGCCAGCAGCTTAGCCCGGGACACCTACTCCTACGAGCAGTACTTC
CASSLARDTYSYEQYF
>-|TRBV7-9|TRBJ1-2|-
TGTGCCAGCAGCATCGGACCGGGTTATAAAGGCGATGGCTACACCTTC
CASSIGPGYKGDGYTF
>TRBD2|TRBV5-4|TRBJ2-1|-
TGTGCCAGCAGCGTGGGGGCGACTAGCGGGAGGGCCGATGAGCAGTTCTTC
CASSVGATSGRADEQFF
>TRBD2|TRBV6-1|TRBJ2-3|once
TGTGCCAGCAGTGGAACTAGCGGGGGCCCAGATACTAGCACAGATACGCAGTATTTT
CASSGTSGGPDTSTDTQYF
>TRBD2|TRBV6-6|TRBJ2-3|-
TGTGCCAGCAGTTATTACGAAGCGGGAGCGGATACGCAGTATTTT
CASSYYEAGADTQYF
>-|TRBV6-1|TRBJ1-4|-
TGTGCCAGCAGTGAGGACCGGGGTGAAAAACTGTTTTTT
CASSEDRGEKLFF
>-|TRBV18|TRBJ1-1|-
TGTGCCAGCTCATCAATCGACGGACCTGAAGCTTTCTTT
CASSSIDGPEAFF
>-|TRBV19|TRBJ1-2|-
TGTGCCAGTAGTATTGCGAGGGGAGGAGTTGGCTACACCTTC
CASSIARGGVGYTF
>TRBD1|TRBV29-1|TRBJ1-2|-
TGCAGCGTCGGACAGGGGGATGACTATGGCTACACCTTC
CSVGQGDDYGYTF
>-|TRBV5-1|TRBJ2-3|-
TGCGCCAGCAGCCCGGGCCGGGCCGATACGCAGTATTTT
CASSPGRADTQYF
>-|TRBV5-1|TRBJ2-7|-
TGCGCCAGCAGCTTCCAGAGAGACAGGGAGCAGTACTTC
CASSFQRDREQYF
>TRBD2|TRBV5-1|TRBJ2-7|-
TGCGCCAGCAGCTTGGGCGCCGGGACTAGAAACGAGCAGTACTTC
CASSLGAGTRNEQYF
>TRBD2|TRBV7-3|TRBJ2-1|-
TGTGCCAGCAGCTTACTAGCGGGGGGGCACGATGAGCAGTTCTTC
CASSLLAGGHDEQFF
>-|TRBV19|TRBJ1-5|-
TGTGCCAGTAGTATGACCCGTGGGGTCAATCAGCCCCAGCATTTT
CASSMTRGVNQPQHF
>-|TRBV5-6|TRBJ2-1|-
TGTGCCAGCAGCTTTGGGAGTCGACGGGACAATGAGCAGTTCTTC
CASSFGSRRDNEQFF
>TRBD1|TRBV5-1|TRBJ1-5|many
TGCGCCAGCAGCTTGGAGACAGGGATCAATCAGCCCCAGCATTTT
CASSLETGINQPQHF
>-|TRBV6-5|TRBJ1-2|-
TGTGCCAGCAGTTACTCAGGGGTGGAAGGCTACACCTTC
CASSYSGVEGYTF
>-|TRBV6-6|TRBJ1-1|-
TGTGCCAGCAGTTCCTCCGAGACATTGAACACTGAAGCTTTCTTT
CASSSSETLNTEAFF
>TRBD1|TRBV6-5|TRBJ1-2|large
TGTGCCAGCAGCCCGCAGGGGGACTATGGCTACACCTTC
CASSPQGDYGYTF
>-|TRBV5-6|TRBJ1-2|-
TGTGCCAGCAGACCAGAGACGGGAATTCCGAACTATGGCTACACCTTC
CASRPETGIPNYGYTF
>-|TRBV7-9|TRBJ1-1|-
TGTGCCAGCAGCTTTTTGCAGGGCCGAAACACTGAAGCTTTCTTT
CASSFLQGRNTEAFF
>TRBD1|TRBV5-4|TRBJ2-7|-
TGTGCCAGCAGCTTGGTGGGACAGGGCTTAGCCTACGAGCAGTACTTC
CASSLVGQGLAYEQYF
>-|TRBV11-2|TRBJ2-1|-
TGTGCCAGCAGCTTGGTAGCGGCCACCTACAATGAGCAGTTCTTC
CASSLVAATYNEQFF
>-|TRBV5-1|TRBJ2-7|-
TGCGCCAGCAGCTTGGAACGGCCATCCTACGAGCAGTACTTC
CASSLERPSYEQYF
>-|TRBV10-2|TRBJ2-2|-
TGCGCCAGCAGTGACCGATCCGGGGAGCTGTTTTTT
CASSDRSGELFF